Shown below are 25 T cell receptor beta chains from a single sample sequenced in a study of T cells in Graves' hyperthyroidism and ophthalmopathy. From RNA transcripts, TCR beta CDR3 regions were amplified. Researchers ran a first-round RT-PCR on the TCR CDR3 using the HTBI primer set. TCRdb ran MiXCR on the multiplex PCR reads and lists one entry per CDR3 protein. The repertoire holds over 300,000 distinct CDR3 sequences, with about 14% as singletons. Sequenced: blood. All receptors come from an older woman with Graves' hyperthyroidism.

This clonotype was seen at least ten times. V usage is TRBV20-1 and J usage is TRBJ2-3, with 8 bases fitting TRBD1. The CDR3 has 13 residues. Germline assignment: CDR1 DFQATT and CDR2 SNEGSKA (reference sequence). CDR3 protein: CSNRDRSTDTQYF. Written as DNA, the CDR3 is TGCTCAAACCGGGACAGGAGCACAGATACGCAGTATTTT.

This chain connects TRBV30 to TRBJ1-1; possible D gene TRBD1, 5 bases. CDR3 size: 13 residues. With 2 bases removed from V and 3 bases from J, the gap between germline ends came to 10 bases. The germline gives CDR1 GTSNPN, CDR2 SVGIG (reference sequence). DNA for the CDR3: TGTGCCTGGAGTAGGGGTTTGCACACTGAAGCTTTCTTT. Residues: CAWSRGLHTEAFF.

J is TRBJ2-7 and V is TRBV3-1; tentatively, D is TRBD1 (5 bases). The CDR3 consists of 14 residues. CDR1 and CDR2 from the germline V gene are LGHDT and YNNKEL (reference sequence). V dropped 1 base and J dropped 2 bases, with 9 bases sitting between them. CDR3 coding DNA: TGTGCCAGCAGCCAAGTGCTACAGGCCTACGAGCAGTACTTC. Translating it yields CASSQVLQAYEQYF.

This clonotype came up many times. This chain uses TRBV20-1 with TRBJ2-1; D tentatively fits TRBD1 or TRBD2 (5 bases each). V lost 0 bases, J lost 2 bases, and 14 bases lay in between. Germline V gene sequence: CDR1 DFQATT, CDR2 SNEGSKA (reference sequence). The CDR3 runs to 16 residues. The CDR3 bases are TGCAGTGCTAGAGATGGGACGGCGGTCGCCTACAATGAGCAGTTCTTC. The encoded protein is CSARDGTAVAYNEQFF.

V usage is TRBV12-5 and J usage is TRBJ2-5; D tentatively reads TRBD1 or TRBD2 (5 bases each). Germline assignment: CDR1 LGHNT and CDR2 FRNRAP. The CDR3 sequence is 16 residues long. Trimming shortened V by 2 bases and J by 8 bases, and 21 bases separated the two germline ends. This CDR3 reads CASGLLPRDPSGTQYF. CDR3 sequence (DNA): TGTGCTAGTGGTTTGCTCCCCCGGGACCCCTCGGGCACCCAGTACTTC.

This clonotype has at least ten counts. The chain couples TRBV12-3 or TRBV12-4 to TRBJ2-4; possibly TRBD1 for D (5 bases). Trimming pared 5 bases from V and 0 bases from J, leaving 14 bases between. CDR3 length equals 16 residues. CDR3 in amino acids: CASSRKGLAAKNIQYF. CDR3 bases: TGTGCCAGCAGTAGGAAGGGGCTCGCAGCCAAAAACATTCAGTACTTC.

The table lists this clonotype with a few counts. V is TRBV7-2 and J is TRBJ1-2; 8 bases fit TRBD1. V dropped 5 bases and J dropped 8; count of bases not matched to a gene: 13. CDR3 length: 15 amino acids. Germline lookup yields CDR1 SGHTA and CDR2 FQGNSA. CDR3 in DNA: TGTGCCAGCAGCACCCAGGACAGGGAGAAGGACGGCTACACCTTC. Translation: CASSTQDREKDGYTF.

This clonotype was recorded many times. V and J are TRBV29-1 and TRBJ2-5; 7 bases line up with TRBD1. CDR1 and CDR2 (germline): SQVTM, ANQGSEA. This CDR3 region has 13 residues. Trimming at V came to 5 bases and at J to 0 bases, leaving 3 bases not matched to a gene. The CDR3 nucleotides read TGCAGCGTTACCGGGACAGACCAAGAGACCCAGTACTTC. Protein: CSVTGTDQETQYF.

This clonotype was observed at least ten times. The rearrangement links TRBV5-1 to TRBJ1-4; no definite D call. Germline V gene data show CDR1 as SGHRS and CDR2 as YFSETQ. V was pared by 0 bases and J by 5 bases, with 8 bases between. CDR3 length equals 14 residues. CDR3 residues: CASSLDLGNEKLFF. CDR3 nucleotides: TGCGCCAGCAGCTTGGATCTGGGAAATGAAAAACTGTTTTTT.

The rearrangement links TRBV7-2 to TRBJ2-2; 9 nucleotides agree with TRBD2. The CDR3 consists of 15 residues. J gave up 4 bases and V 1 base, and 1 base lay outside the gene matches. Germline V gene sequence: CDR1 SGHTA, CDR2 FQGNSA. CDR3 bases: TGTGCCAGCAGCTTAGTAGCGGGAGTCACCGGGGAGCTGTTTTTT. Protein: CASSLVAGVTGELFF.

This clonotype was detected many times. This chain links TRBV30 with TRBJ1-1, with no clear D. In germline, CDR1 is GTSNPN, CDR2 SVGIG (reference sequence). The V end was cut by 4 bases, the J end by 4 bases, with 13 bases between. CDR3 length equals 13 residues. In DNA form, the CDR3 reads TGTGCCTGGATTAACAGTTACTTCACTGAAGCTTTCTTT. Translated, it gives CAWINSYFTEAFF.

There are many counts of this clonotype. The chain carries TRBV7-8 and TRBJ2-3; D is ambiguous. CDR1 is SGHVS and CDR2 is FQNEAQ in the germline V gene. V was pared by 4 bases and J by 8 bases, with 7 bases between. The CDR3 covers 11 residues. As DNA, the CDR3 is TGTGCCAGCAGCTCTTCGGGTACGCAGTATTTT. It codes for CASSSSGTQYF.

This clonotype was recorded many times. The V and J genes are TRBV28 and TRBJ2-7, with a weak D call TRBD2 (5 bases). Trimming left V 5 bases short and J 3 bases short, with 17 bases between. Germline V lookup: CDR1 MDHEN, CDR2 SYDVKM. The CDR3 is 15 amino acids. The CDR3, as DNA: TGTGCCAGCAGTCCCCCGGGAACGAAAAGCTACGAGCAGTACTTC. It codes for CASSPPGTKSYEQYF.

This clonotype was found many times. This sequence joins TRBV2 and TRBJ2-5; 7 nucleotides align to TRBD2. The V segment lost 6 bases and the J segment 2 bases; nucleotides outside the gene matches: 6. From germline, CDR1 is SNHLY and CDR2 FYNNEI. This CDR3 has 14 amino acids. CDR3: CASRTGGVQETQYF. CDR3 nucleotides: TGTGCCAGCAGGACGGGAGGAGTTCAAGAGACCCAGTACTTC.

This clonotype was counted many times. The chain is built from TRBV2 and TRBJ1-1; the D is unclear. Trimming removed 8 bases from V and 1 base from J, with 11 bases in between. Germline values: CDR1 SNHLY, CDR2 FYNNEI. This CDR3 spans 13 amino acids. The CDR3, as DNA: TGTGCCAGCTACAACGACGGGAACACTGAAGCTTTCTTT. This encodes CASYNDGNTEAFF.

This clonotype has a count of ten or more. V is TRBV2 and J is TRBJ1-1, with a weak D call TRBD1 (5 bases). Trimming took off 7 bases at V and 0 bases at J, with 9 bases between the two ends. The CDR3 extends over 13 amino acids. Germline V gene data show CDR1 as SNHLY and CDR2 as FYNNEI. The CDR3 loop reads CASTGSVNTEAFF. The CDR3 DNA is TGTGCCAGCACAGGGTCGGTGAACACTGAAGCTTTCTTT.

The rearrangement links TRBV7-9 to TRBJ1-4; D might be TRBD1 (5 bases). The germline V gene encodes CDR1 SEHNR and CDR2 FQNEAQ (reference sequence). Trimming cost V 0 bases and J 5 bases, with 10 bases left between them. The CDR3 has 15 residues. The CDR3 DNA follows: TGTGCCAGCAGCTTAGCGCCCGGGGCCAATGAAAAACTGTTTTTT. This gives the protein CASSLAPGANEKLFF.

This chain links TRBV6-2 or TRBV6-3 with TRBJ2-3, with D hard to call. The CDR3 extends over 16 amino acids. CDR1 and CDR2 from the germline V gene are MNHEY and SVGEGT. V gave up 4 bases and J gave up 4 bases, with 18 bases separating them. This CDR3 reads CASSSAPTPPADTQYF. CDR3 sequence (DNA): TGTGCCAGCAGTTCCGCGCCTACCCCCCCAGCAGATACGCAGTATTTT.

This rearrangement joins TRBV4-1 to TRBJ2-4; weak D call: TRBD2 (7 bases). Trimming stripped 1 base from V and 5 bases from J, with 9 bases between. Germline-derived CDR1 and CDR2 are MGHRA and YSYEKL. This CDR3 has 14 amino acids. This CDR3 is CASSQVRGQNIQYF. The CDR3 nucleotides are TGCGCCAGCAGCCAAGTGCGGGGGCAAAACATTCAGTACTTC.

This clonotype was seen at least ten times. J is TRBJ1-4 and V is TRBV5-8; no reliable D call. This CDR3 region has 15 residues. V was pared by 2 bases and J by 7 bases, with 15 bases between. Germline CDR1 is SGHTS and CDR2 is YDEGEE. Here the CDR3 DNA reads TGTGCCAGCAGCTTTTGGGGAAGAGAGACTGAAAAACTGTTTTTT. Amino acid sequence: CASSFWGRETEKLFF.

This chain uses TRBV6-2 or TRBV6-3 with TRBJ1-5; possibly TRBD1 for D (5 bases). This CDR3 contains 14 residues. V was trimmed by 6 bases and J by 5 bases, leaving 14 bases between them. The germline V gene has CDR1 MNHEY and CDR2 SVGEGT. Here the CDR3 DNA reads TGTGCCAGCAGCAACAGGCCCATGGATCAGCCCCAGCATTTT. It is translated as CASSNRPMDQPQHF.

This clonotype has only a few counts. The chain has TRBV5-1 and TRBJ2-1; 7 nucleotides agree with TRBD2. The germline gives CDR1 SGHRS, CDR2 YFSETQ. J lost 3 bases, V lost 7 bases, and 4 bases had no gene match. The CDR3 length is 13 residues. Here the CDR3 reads CASRDYDYNEQFF. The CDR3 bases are TGCGCCAGCCGGGACTACGACTACAATGAGCAGTTCTTC.

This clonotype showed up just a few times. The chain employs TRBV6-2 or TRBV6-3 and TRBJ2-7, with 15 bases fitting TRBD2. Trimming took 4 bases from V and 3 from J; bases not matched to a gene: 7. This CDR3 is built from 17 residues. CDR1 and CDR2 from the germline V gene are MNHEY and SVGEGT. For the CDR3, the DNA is TGTGCCAGCAGTTCATTGGGACTAGCGGGAGGAGGCTACGAGCAGTACTTC. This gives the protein CASSSLGLAGGGYEQYF.

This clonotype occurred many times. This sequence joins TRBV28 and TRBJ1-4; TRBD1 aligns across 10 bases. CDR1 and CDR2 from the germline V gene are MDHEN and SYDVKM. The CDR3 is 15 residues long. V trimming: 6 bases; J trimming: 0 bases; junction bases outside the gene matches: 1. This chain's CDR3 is CASRGQGATNEKLFF. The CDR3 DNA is TGTGCCAGCAGAGGACAGGGGGCAACTAATGAAAAACTGTTTTTT. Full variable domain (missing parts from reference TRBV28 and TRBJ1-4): DVKVTQSSRYLVKRTGEKVFLECVQDMDHENMFWYRQDPGLGLRLIYFSYDVKMKEKGDIPEGYSVSREKKERFSLILESASTNQTSMYLCASRGQGATNEKLFFGSGTQLSVL.

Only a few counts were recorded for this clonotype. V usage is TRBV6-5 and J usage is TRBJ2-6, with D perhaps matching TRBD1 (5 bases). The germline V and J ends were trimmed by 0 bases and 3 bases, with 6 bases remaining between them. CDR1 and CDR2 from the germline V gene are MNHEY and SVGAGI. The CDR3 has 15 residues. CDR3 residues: CASSYSRVGANVLTF. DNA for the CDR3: TGTGCCAGCAGTTACTCCAGGGTTGGGGCCAACGTCCTGACTTTC.